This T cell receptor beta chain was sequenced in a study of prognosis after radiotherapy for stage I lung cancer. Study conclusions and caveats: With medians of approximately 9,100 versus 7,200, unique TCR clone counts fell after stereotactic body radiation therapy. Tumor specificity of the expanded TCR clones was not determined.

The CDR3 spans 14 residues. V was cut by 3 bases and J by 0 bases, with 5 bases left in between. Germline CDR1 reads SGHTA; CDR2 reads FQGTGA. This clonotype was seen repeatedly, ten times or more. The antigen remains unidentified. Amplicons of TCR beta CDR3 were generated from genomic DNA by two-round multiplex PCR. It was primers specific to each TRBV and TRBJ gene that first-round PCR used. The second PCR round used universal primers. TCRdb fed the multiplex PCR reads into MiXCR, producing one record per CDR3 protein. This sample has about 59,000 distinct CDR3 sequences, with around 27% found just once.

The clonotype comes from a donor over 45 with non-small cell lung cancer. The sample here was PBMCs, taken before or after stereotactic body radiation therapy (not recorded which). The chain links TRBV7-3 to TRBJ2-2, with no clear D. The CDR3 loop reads CASSFVSNTGELFF. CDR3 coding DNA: TGTGCCAGCAGCTTCGTGTCGAACACCGGGGAGCTGTTTTTT.